This TCR beta chain was found in a study of blood T cell repertoires in COVID-19. Across the whole study: Sites in the United States, Italy and Spain provided acute and convalescent COVID-19 samples. In each case, the material was cDNA or gDNA derived from T cells, B-cell-depleted T cells, or PBMCs.

Assay: immunoSEQ multiplex PCR; the TCRdb copy retains only in-frame clones and omits some. Altogether 120,000 to 150,000 clones are present, roughly 84% being singletons, with the ten largest covering almost 6%. Researchers sorted participants into cohorts using their self-reported clinical history. V was shortened by 2 bases and J by 4 bases, with 11 bases between the two germline ends. Germline V lookup: CDR1 KGHSH, CDR2 LQKENI. This CDR3 is 14 amino acids long. This clone was observed a single time. Sequencing was performed on PBMCs or T cells enriched from blood (not recorded which). The TCR sequence derives from a woman aged 45-65 years who had been exposed to COVID-19. V usage is TRBV18 and J usage is TRBJ1-2; D not certain. The CDR3 here is CASSPDLLGYGYTF. CDR3 bases: TGTGCCAGCTCACCAGACCTGCTAGGCTATGGCTACACCTTC.